This TCR beta chain was found in a study of blood T cell repertoires in COVID-19. The CDR3 loop spans 14 amino acids. Trimming removed 1 base from V and 4 bases from J, with 13 bases in between. Per germline, CDR1 GTSNPN and CDR2 SVGIG (reference sequence). Authors' analysis steps: Quantification of nucleated cells was approximated via reference gene primer amplification. Some clones are missing from TCRdb's copy, which holds only in-frame ones; the method was immunoSEQ multiplex PCR. Clonal size and the V and J genes are those of that table, whereas D and trimming came from the DNA. The sample includes about 140,000 clones, over 75% of them seen just once.

This TCR was sampled from a man aged 50-60 years with acute or convalescent COVID-19. The chain is built from TRBV30 and TRBJ1-1; no clear D. The sequencing input was peripheral blood. CDR3 sequence reads: CAWSDRRGFTEAFF. The CDR3 DNA reads TGTGCCTGGAGTGACCGACGGGGTTTCACTGAAGCTTTCTTT.